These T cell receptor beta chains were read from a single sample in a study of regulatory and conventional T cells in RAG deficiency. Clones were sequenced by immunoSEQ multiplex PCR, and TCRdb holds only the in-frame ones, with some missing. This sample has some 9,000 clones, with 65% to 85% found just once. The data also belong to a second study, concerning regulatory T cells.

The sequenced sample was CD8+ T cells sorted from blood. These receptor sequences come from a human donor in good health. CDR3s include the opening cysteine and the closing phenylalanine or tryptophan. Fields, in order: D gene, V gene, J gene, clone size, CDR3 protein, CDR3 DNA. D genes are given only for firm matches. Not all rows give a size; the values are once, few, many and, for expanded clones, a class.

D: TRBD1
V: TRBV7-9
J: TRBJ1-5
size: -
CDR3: CASSSLDRVDQPQHF
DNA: TGTGCCAGCAGCTCCCTGGACAGGGTGGATCAGCCCCAGCATTTT

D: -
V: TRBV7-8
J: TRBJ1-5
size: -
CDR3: CASSAQGSNQPQHF
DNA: TGTGCCAGCAGCGCACAGGGCTCCAATCAGCCCCAGCATTTT

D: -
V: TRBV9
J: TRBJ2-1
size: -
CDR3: CASSPRTSAPDRYEQFF
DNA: TGTGCCAGCAGCCCCCGGACGAGCGCCCCGGATAGGTATGAGCAGTTCTTC

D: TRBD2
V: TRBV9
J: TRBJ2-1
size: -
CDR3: CASSDTGTSGRGGNEQFF
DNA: TGTGCCAGCAGCGATACCGGGACTAGCGGGAGGGGAGGTAATGAGCAGTTCTTC

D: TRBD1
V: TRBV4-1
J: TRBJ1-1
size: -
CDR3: CASSPTGQGRRNTEAFF
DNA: TGCGCCAGCAGCCCCACCGGACAGGGACGGAGAAACACTGAAGCTTTCTTT

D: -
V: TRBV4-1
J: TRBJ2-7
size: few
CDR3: CASSGVGHYEQYF
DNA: TGCGCCAGCAGCGGGGTGGGCCACTACGAGCAGTACTTC

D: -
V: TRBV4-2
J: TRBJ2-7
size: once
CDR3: CASSRDTQPRYEQYF
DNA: TGTGCCAGCAGCAGGGACACCCAGCCTAGATACGAGCAGTACTTC

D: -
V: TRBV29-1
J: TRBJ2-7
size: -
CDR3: CSVLRDTSYEQYF
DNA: TGCAGCGTGCTCCGGGACACTTCCTACGAGCAGTACTTC

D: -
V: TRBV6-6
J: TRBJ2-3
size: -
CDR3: CASNDGRGTDTQYF
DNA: TGTGCCAGCAACGACGGGAGAGGGACAGATACGCAGTATTTT

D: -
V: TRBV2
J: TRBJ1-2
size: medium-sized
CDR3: CASPKTHYGYTF
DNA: TGTGCCAGCCCTAAGACCCACTATGGCTACACCTTC

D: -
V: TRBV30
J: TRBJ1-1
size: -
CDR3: CAWTGSVGSTEAFF
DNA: TGTGCCTGGACAGGGAGTGTGGGGAGCACTGAAGCTTTCTTT

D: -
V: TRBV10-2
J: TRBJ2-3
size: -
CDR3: CASSETGFTDTQYF
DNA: TGCGCCAGCAGTGAGACAGGGTTTACAGATACGCAGTATTTT

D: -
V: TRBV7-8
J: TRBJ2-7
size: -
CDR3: CASSHGTAYEQYF
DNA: TGTGCCAGCAGCCATGGTACAGCCTACGAGCAGTACTTC

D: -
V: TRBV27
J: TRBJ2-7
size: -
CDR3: CASSFSVEGEQYF
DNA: TGTGCCAGCAGTTTCAGTGTGGAGGGCGAGCAGTACTTC

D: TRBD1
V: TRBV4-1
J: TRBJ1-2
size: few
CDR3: CASSQEDRENGYTF
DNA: TGCGCCAGCAGCCAAGAGGACAGGGAAAATGGCTACACCTTC

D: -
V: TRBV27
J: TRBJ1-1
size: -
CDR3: CASSPWTAPKTEAFF
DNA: TGTGCCAGCAGTCCGTGGACAGCCCCTAAAACTGAAGCTTTCTTT

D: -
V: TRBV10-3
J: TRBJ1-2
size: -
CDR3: CAISESPGAGAGGYGYTF
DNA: TGTGCCATCAGTGAGTCCCCCGGGGCAGGGGCAGGTGGATATGGCTACACCTTC